The T cell receptor (beta chain) described here comes from a study of T cell repertoires in cytomegalovirus infection. Study-level information: Shared public TCR beta signatures pointed to both CMV infection and a matching HLA type.

Findings and limits, study-wide: Clonotype analysis showed dominance of the ex vivo response by HLA-C-restricted CMV-specific TCR beta clonotypes. Carriers of CMV and the relevant HLA type were discriminated by public TCR beta frequency.

From the reads, TCRdb called clonotypes with MiXCR, one entry per CDR3 protein. The sample carries about 320,000 distinct CDR3 sequences, 9.5% recorded once. At least ten counts were recorded for this clonotype. Antigen: not known. With 5 bases removed from V and 2 bases from J, the gap between germline ends came to 9 bases. Germline lookup yields CDR1 LNHDA and CDR2 SQIVND (reference sequence). The CDR3 has 13 amino acids. The TCR comes from a human donor in good health (CMV status not recorded). Some clones in this sample may be carry-over from other donors' samples. The J gene is TRBJ1-2, the V gene TRBV19; D gene unclear. Sequencing was carried out using PBMCs. CDR3 in DNA: TGTGCCAGTAGTCCAAAGGCGAACTATGGCTACACCTTC. Its protein is CASSPKANYGYTF.